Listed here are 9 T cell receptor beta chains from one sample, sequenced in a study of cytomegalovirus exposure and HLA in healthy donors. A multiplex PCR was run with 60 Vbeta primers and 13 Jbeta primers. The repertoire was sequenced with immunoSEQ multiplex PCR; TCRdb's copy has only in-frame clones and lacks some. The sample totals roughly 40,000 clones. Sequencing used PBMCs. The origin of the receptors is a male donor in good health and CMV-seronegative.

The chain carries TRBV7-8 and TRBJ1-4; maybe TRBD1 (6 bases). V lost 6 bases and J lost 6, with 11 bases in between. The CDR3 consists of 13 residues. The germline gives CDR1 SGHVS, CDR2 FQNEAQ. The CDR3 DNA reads TGTGCCAGCAGGCCAGGGGTAGATGAAAAACTGTTTTTT. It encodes CASRPGVDEKLFF.

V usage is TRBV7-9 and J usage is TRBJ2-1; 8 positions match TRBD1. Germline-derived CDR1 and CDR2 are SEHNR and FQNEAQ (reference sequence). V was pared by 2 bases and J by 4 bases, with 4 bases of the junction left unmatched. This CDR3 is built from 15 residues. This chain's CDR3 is CASSLLGQGYNEQFF. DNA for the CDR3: TGTGCCAGCAGCTTATTAGGACAGGGTTACAATGAGCAGTTCTTC. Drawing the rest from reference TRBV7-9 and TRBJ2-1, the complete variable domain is DTGVSQNPRHKITKRGQNVTFRCDPISEHNRLYWYRQTLGQGPEFLTYFQNEAQLEKSRLLSDRFSAERPKGSFSTLEIQRTEQGDSAMYLCASSLLGQGYNEQFFGPGTRLTVL.

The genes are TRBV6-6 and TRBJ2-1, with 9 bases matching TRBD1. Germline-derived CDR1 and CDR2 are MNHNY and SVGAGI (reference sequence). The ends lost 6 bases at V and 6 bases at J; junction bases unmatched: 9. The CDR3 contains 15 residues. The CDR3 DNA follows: TGTGCCAGCAGGGACACGGGACAGGGTGTCAATGAGCAGTTCTTC. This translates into CASRDTGQGVNEQFF.

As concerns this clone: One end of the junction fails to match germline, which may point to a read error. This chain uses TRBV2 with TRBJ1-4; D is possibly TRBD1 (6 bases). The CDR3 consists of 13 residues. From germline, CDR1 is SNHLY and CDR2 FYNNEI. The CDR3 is CASRRDIGEKPFF. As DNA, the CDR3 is TGTGCCAGCAGGAGGGACATTGGTGAAAAACCGTTTTTT.

The CDR3 DNA sequence: TGCGCCAGCAGCTTGGGGGGGACAGGGGGCGCTGGGGCCAACGTCCTGACTTTC. Protein: CASSLGGTGGAGANVLTF. This chain links TRBV5-1 with TRBJ2-6; 12 positions match TRBD1. With V trimmed by 0 bases and J by 2 bases, 3 bases remained unmatched. This CDR3 spans 18 amino acids. Germline loops: CDR1 SGHRS, CDR2 YFSETQ. Using reference TRBV5-1 and TRBJ2-6 for the parts outside the CDR3, the full variable domain is KAGVTQTPRYLIKTRGQQVTLSCSPISGHRSVSWYQQTPGQGLQFLFEYFSETQRNKGNFPGRFSGRQFSNSRSEMNVSTLELGDSALYLCASSLGGTGGAGANVLTFGAGSRLTVL.

The CDR3 region is CASSPDRGYSQPQHF. The CDR3 region has the DNA TGTGCCAGCTCACCGGACAGGGGTTATAGTCAGCCCCAGCATTTT. This chain links TRBV18 with TRBJ1-5; TRBD1 agrees at 9 bases. The length of the CDR3 is 15 residues. V shed 3 bases, J shed 6 bases, and the junction held 6 bases outside the gene matches. The V gene's germline CDR1 is KGHSH and CDR2 LQKENI.

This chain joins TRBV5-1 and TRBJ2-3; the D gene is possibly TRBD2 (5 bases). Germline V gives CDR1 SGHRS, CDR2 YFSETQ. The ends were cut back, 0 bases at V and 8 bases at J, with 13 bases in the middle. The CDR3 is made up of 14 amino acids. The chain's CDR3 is CASSLEDSPATQYF. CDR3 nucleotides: TGCGCCAGCAGCTTGGAGGACTCCCCCGCTACGCAGTATTTT. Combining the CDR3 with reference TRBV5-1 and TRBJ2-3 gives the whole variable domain KAGVTQTPRYLIKTRGQQVTLSCSPISGHRSVSWYQQTPGQGLQFLFEYFSETQRNKGNFPGRFSGRQFSNSRSEMNVSTLELGDSALYLCASSLEDSPATQYFGPGTRLTVL.

CDR3 residues: CASSLAPGRDEQYF. DNA for the CDR3: TGCGCCAGCAGCTTGGCGCCAGGGAGGGACGAGCAGTACTTC. The chain combines TRBV5-1 with TRBJ2-5; 7 bases are shared with TRBD2. The J call is in doubt because the DNA end fits TRBJ2-7 better. CDR1 SGHRS and CDR2 YFSETQ come from the germline V gene. CDR3 length: 14 amino acids.

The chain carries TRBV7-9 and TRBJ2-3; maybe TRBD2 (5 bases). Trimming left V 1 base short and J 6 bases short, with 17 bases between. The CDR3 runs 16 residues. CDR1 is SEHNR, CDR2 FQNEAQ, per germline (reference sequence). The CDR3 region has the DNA TGTGCCAGCAGCTTAGGAGAGGGCGGAATGTTGGATACGCAGTATTTT. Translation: CASSLGEGGMLDTQYF.